The 5 T cell receptor beta chains given below trace back to one sample, sequenced in a study of response to subunit inactivated influenza vaccine. TCRdb reprocessed the RT-PCR reads with MiXCR, giving one entry per CDR3 protein. Among 530,000 or so distinct CDR3 sequences listed, 25% were seen once. The material was CD4+ T cells sorted from PBMCs, obtained around 5 days after vaccination. These receptor sequences come from a man aged 45-65 years who received an inactivated influenza vaccine.

The V gene is TRBV7-2, the J gene TRBJ2-2; D may be TRBD2 (6 bases). CDR1 SGHTA and CDR2 FQGNSA come from the germline V gene. The CDR3 runs 13 residues. V was clipped by 8 bases and J by 5 bases, with 12 bases between them. CDR3 sequence: CASRSSGTGELFF. The CDR3 region has the DNA TGTGCCAGCCGGTCCAGCGGGACCGGGGAGCTGTTTTTT.

This chain connects TRBV20-1 to TRBJ2-1; 10 bases agree with TRBD2. The trim removed 0 bases at V and 0 bases at J, leaving 8 bases unmatched. CDR1 is DFQATT and CDR2 is SNEGSKA in the germline V gene (reference sequence). The CDR3 contains 18 residues. The CDR3 here is CSARDPVSGGHSYNEQFF. The CDR3 bases are TGCAGTGCTAGAGATCCCGTTAGCGGGGGGCACTCCTACAATGAGCAGTTCTTC.

This sequence joins TRBV14 and TRBJ2-7; D is perhaps TRBD1 (6 bases). Looked up from germline, CDR1 is SGHDN and CDR2 is FVKESK. The CDR3 covers 14 residues. Trimming pared 5 bases from V and 0 bases from J, leaving 11 bases between. For the CDR3, the DNA is TGTGCCAGCAGCGCCTACAGGGACTCCTACGAGCAGTACTTC. This gives the protein CASSAYRDSYEQYF.

The rearrangement joins TRBV5-1 to TRBJ2-7; 15 bases line up with TRBD2. CDR1 is SGHRS, CDR2 YFSETQ, per germline. V lost 4 bases and J lost 4; bases outside the gene matches: 6. The CDR3 loop spans 16 amino acids. In DNA, the CDR3 is TGCGCCAGCAGCCCGTCCGGGACTAGCGGGGGGTACGAGCAGTACTTC. Translating it yields CASSPSGTSGGYEQYF.

This chain links TRBV7-6 with TRBJ1-2; tentative D call: TRBD1 (5 bases). Germline V CDR1 and CDR2: SGHVS, FNYEAQ. Between the trimmed V and J ends, which lost 3 bases and 3 bases, there was a span of 14 bases. The CDR3 length is 15 residues. The CDR3 is CASSLRTGLYYGYTF. The CDR3 DNA sequence: TGTGCCAGCAGCTTGAGAACGGGGCTTTACTATGGCTACACCTTC.